What follows is one T cell receptor beta chain and its context. The treatment denotes: roughly 19 received Ad26.COV2.S at low or high dose, single or two shots; five or six received placebo; per-sample allocation not given. Following the first vaccine or placebo injection, samples were taken on day 63. In Boston, an adult donor aged 18-55 years took part. The assay was immunoSEQ multiplex PCR, and TCRdb's table has in-frame clones only and misses some. This table holds roughly 410,000 clones, 83% found once. The sample originates from a study of Ad26.COV2.S vaccination and SARS-CoV-2 variants. As for the study in general: The study gave Ad26.COV2.S intramuscularly, once or twice 56 days apart.

The starting material was peripheral blood, obtained in a trial of Ad26.COV2.S vaccine versus placebo. The origin of this receptor is a person between 18 and 59 years old who received the Ad26.COV2.S COVID-19 vaccine or a placebo.

The CDR3 bases are TGTGCCAGCAGCTTACAGCAACGGGGCGGGGAGCTGTTTTTT. Its protein product is CASSLQQRGGELFF. The J gene is TRBJ2-2, the V gene TRBV7-3; D possibly corresponds to TRBD2 (5 bases). CDR1 is SGHTA and CDR2 is FQGTGA in the germline V gene. CDR3 length equals 14 residues. V lost 2 bases and J 7 bases, leaving 11 bases between the germline ends.